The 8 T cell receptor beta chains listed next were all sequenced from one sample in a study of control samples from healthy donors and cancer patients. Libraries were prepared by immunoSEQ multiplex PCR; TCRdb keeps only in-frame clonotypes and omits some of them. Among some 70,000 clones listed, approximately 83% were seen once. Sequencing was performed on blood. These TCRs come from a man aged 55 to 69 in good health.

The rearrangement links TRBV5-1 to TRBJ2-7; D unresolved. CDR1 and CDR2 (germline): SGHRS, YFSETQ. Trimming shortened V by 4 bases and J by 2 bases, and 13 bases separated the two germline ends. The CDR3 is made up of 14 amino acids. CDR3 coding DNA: TGCGCCAGCAGCCTTATAGTGAGTCCCTACGAGCAGTACTTC. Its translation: CASSLIVSPYEQYF.

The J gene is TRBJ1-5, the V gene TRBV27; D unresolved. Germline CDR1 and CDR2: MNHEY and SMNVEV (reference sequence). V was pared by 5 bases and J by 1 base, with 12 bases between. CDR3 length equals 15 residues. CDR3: CASSQTAGSNQPQHF. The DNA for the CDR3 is TGTGCCAGCAGTCAAACCGCAGGAAGCAATCAGCCCCAGCATTTT.

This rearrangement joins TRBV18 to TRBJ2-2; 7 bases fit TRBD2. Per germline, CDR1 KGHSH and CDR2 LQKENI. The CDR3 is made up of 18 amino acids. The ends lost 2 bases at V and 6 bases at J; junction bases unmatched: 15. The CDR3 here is CASSPSVAGTTSPGELFF. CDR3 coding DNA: TGTGCCAGCTCACCAAGCGTCGCCGGGACTACATCCCCCGGGGAGCTGTTTTTT.

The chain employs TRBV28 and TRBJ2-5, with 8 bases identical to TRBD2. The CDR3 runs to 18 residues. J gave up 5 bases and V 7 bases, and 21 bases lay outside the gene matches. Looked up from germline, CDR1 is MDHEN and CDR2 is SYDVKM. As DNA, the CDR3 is TGTGCCAGCACGCTCTCGACCGGGGGGGGCTCGGCGGGCGAGACCCAGTACTTC. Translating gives CASTLSTGGGSAGETQYF.

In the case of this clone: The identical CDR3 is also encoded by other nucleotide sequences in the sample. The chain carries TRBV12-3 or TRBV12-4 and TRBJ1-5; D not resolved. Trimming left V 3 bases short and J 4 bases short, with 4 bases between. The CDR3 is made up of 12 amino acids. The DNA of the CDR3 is TGTGCCAGCAGTTTGGGGAATCAGCCCCAGCATTTT. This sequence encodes CASSLGNQPQHF.

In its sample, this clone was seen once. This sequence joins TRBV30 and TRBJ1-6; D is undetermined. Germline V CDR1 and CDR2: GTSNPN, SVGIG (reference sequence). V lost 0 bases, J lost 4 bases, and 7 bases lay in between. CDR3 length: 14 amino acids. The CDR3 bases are TGTGCCTGGAGTGTCTCCAGTTATAATTCACCCCTCCACTTT. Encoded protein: CAWSVSSYNSPLHF.

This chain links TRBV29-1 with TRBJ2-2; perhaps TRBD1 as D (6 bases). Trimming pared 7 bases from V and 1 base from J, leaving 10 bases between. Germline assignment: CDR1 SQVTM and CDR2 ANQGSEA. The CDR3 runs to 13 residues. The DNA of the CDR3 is TGCAGCGCTGGGACATTGAACACCGGGGAGCTGTTTTTT. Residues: CSAGTLNTGELFF.

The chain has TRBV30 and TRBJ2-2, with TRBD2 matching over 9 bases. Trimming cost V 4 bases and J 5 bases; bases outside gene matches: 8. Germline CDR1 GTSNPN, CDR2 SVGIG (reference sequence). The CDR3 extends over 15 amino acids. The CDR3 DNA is TGTGCCTGGACTTCGGGTAGCGGGAGAACCGGGGAGCTGTTTTTT. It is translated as CAWTSGSGRTGELFF. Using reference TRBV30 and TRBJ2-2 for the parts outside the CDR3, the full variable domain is SQTIHQWPATLVQPVGSPLSLECTVEGTSNPNLYWYRQAAGRGLQLLFYSVGIGQISSEVPQNLSASRPQDRQFILSSKKLLLSDSGFYLCAWTSGSGRTGELFFGEGSRLTVL.